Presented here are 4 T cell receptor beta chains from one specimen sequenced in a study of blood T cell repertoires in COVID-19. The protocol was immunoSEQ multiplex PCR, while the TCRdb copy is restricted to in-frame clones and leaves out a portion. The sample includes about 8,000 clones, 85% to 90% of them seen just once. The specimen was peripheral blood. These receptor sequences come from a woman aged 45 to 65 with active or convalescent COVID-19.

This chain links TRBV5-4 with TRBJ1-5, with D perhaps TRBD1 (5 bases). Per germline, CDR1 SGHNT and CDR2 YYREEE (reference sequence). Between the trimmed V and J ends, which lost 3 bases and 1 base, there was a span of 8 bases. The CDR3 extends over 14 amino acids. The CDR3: CASSWAGSNQPQHF. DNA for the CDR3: TGTGCCAGCAGCTGGGCAGGGAGCAATCAGCCCCAGCATTTT.

CDR3 sequence: CASSPGQANTGELFF. CDR3 DNA: TGTGCCAGCTCACCGGGACAGGCGAACACCGGGGAGCTGTTTTTT. The chain recombines TRBV18 with TRBJ2-2; 8 positions match TRBD1. Germline trimming cut 3 bases from V and 0 bases from J; bases unmatched to any gene: 0. This CDR3 contains 15 residues. Germline V gives CDR1 KGHSH, CDR2 LQKENI.

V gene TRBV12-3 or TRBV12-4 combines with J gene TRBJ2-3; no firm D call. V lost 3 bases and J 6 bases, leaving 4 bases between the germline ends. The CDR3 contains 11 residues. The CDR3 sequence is CASSFSDTQYF. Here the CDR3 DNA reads TGTGCCAGCAGTTTCTCGGATACGCAGTATTTT.

The chain's CDR3 is CASSQWMNSGNEQFF. CDR3 nucleotides: TGTGCCAGCAGCCAATGGATGAATTCGGGCAATGAGCAGTTCTTC. V usage is TRBV3-1 (or the pseudogene TRBV3-2) and J usage is TRBJ2-1, with D hard to call. The CDR3 is made up of 15 amino acids. Germline loops: CDR1 LGHDT, CDR2 YNNKEL (reference sequence). Trimming took 2 bases from V and 6 from J, leaving 14 bases between them.